This TCR beta chain appears in the sequencing data of a study of spatial heterogeneity in lung cancer. Time point specified: blood at routine non-recurrence follow-up after resection. Whole RNA came from tumor, nontumor lung or frozen PBMC and was sequenced without being sorted. TCRdb passed the 5' RACE reads through MiXCR, listing each CDR3 protein once. The sample has about 120,000 distinct CDR3 sequences, 9.5% to 15% seen once. This TCR derives from a male donor with early-stage non-small cell lung cancer. The specimen was PBMCs, collected at follow-up.

CDR3 region: CASSFTGASYNEQFF. CDR3 nucleotide sequence: TGTGCCAGCAGTTTTACAGGGGCGTCCTACAATGAGCAGTTCTTC. The J gene is TRBJ2-1, the V gene TRBV12-3 or TRBV12-4; 7 bases are a match to TRBD1. The J segment lost 1 base and the V segment lost 3 bases, leaving 3 bases of the junction unmatched. The CDR3 spans 15 residues.